This paragraph reports one T cell receptor beta chain. This receptor's antigen is unknown. Base-call qualities are not available, and no considerably larger clone is one nucleotide away. The entry originates in a study of blood T cell repertoires in COVID-19 (dated by TCRdb to 2020 to 2022). Regarding the complete study: Samples covering the acute and convalescent phases of COVID-19 were provided by collaborators in the United States, Italy and Spain. Deeply sampled blood TCRbeta repertoires from subjects exposed to, actively infected with, or recovered from COVID-19 were included in the dataset. The prospective study material was composed of cDNA or gDNA derived from T cells, B-cell-depleted T cells, or PBMCs. The samples were drawn from two sources: the first 160 participants of the ongoing ImmuneRACE study, and over 950 subjects contributed by 6 global collaborators. Where available, HLA class I and class II types were obtained from metadata supplied by the sample provider rather than from assay-based typing. The repertoires were released in a freely available public database meant as a resource for research on the immune response to SARS-CoV-2. The sample metadata nearly always contained a de-identified subject ID, COVID-19 status, age in years and sex. What the study reported, not specific to this receptor: The quantity of clinical and demographic metadata differed by source and by participant and was supplied without curation.

Participants in the prospective study were enrolled through a virtual design, were aged about 18 to 100 years, and lived in about 25 United States geographic areas. In the prospective study, cohorts were assigned on the basis of participant-reported clinical history obtained from a screening survey and a study questionnaire. Exposed participants were defined as having been in contact with someone with a PCR-confirmed or clinician-diagnosed COVID-19 case within 2 weeks of study entry. Mobile phlebotomists in the prospective study collected whole blood, serum and a nasopharyngeal or oropharyngeal swab from every participant. Participants in the prospective study had the option to provide additional blood draws and questionnaires over a roughly 2-month period. Before DNA extraction, prospective study blood samples were shipped either frozen or at room temperature. TCRbeta CDR3 regions were amplified from genomic DNA by means of the immunoSEQ Assay, a bias-controlled multiplex PCR. Per the authors' processing: The number of nucleated cells in each sample was estimated from the amplification of reference gene primers within the assay. To quantify the absolute abundance of each unique TCRbeta CDR3 rearrangement, sequence reads were collapsed and filtered. Productive Simpson clonality was computed per sample as the square root of Simpson's diversity index over productive rearrangements. Held by TCRdb, this immuneACCESS table contains in-frame sequences only and omits some clones. Under half of the omission traces to an unresolved V gene where checked; the cause of the rest is unknown. From that table come the V and J calls and clone size; the DNA was used to work out D and trimming. Counted in this sample were about 350,000 clones; about 90% of them appeared once. The ten largest clonotypes hold under 1.2% of the sample.

CDR3 length: 15 amino acids, cysteine to phenylalanine. The CDR3 DNA has 45 bases and is translated from base 1. CDR1 and CDR2 are drawn from the germline V gene (reference sequence): LNHDA, SQIVND. V was cut back by 3 bases and J by 5 bases, leaving a gap of 15 bases between them. Material for sequencing was PBMCs or T cells enriched from blood (not recorded which). Recombination linked TRBV19 to TRBJ2-3; TRBD2 could be the D gene, as 6 bases match. The sequence was collected from a woman aged 25 to 39 who had been exposed to COVID-19. The CDR3 reads as follows: CASSMTGEGEDTQYF. The bases read TGTGCCAGTAGTATGACGGGAGAAGGTGAAGATACGCAGTATTTT.